This T cell receptor beta chain originates from a study of T-cell reconstitution after alpha-beta-depleted transplantation in children. Findings of the study overall: At one year after transplant, newly produced T cells mostly accounted for T-cell counts and diversity. Certain patients had high TCRbeta diversity at day 60, and it came from recipient T cells and thymic progenitors that survived.

This clonotype showed up just a few times. Its antigen is currently unknown. Germline CDR1 MDHEN, CDR2 SYDVKM. The CDR3 has 12 residues. Deletions cut 1 base from V and 7 bases from J, with 5 bases between. The authors prepared the TCRbeta library with unique molecular identifiers. One entry per CDR3 protein, called by TCRdb with MiXCR from the PCR reads. The sample yields approximately 980,000 distinct CDR3 sequences, about 31% seen once. This TCR was sampled from a boy under three years old who had a stem cell transplant for SCID, so the T cells may come from the graft donor. The V and J genes are TRBV28 and TRBJ1-5; D gene unclear. Material: PBMCs, mostly from graft donor cells, obtained 360 days after TCRalphabeta/CD19-depleted stem cell transplant. The DNA for the CDR3 is TGTGCCAGCAGTTTATACCGCCAGCCCCAGCATTTT. Encoded protein: CASSLYRQPQHF.